One sample yielded the 17 T cell receptor beta chains listed below, sequenced in a study of cytomegalovirus exposure and HLA in healthy donors. A multiplex PCR was run with 60 Vbeta primers and 13 Jbeta primers. Clones were sequenced by immunoSEQ multiplex PCR, and TCRdb holds only the in-frame ones, with some missing. Of under 130,000 clones in the sample, more than 60% are singletons; the top ten hold 8.6%. Sequencing used PBMCs. Source of these receptors: a middle-aged woman in good health and CMV-seropositive.

The chain combines TRBV5-4 with TRBJ2-3; D is ambiguous. With 4 bases removed from V and 2 bases from J, the gap between germline ends came to 8 bases. CDR3 length: 13 amino acids. Per the germline V gene, CDR1 is SGHNT and CDR2 is YYREEE (reference sequence). The CDR3 nucleotides are TGTGCCAGCAGCCTCCCGGTCACAGATACGCAGTATTTT. The encoded protein is CASSLPVTDTQYF.

This clone was detected once. This chain joins TRBV2 and TRBJ2-5; 7 nucleotides align to TRBD1. CDR1 and CDR2 (germline): SNHLY, FYNNEI. After removal of 4 bases from V and 2 bases from J, the junction contained 4 bases not matched to a gene. The CDR3 runs to 14 residues. CDR3 amino acids: CASSAGRGQETQYF. The CDR3 DNA reads as TGTGCCAGCAGTGCAGGCAGGGGGCAAGAGACCCAGTACTTC.

The V call is TRBV2, the J call TRBJ1-1; TRBD1 aligns across 8 bases. There are 13 residues in the CDR3. Per germline, CDR1 SNHLY and CDR2 FYNNEI. With 6 bases clipped from V and 4 bases from J, the junction kept 4 bases outside the gene matches. CDR3: CASRDGQGTEAFF. The CDR3 nucleotides read TGTGCCAGCAGGGACGGACAGGGCACTGAAGCTTTCTTT.

This clone came up a few times. This rearrangement joins TRBV6-1 to TRBJ1-4; D is unclear. The germline CDR1 and CDR2 sequences are MNHNS and SASEGT. V was trimmed by 2 bases and J by 6 bases, leaving 7 bases between them. The CDR3 runs 13 residues. In DNA, the CDR3 is TGTGCCAGCAGTGAAATCGTCGATGAAAAACTGTTTTTT. Translated: CASSEIVDEKLFF.

The chain links TRBV6-5 to TRBJ1-2; D remains ambiguous. Germline V gene data show CDR1 as MNHEY and CDR2 as SVGAGI. The CDR3 spans 13 residues. V was pared by 6 bases and J by 7 bases, with 15 bases between. CDR3 amino acids: CASRLGEGGGYTF. As DNA, the CDR3 is TGTGCCAGCAGGCTCGGGGAGGGCGGTGGCTACACCTTC.

V is TRBV5-6 and J is TRBJ2-5; 13 bases are a match to TRBD2. The V gene end was trimmed by 2 bases and the J gene end by 4 bases; junction bases not matched to a gene: 11. There are 18 residues in the CDR3. Germline V lookup: CDR1 SGHDT, CDR2 YYEEEE. DNA for the CDR3: TGTGCCAGCAGCTTCTCACTCGGACTAGCGGGAGTCTCAGAGACCCAGTACTTC. It yields the protein CASSFSLGLAGVSETQYF.

The chain carries TRBV5-1 and TRBJ2-5; possibly TRBD1 for D (6 bases). With 4 bases removed from V and 5 bases from J, the gap between germline ends came to 12 bases. Germline V gene sequence: CDR1 SGHRS, CDR2 YFSETQ. This CDR3 region has 13 residues. The DNA of the CDR3 is TGCGCCAGCAGCCAACAGGGTGGGGAGACCCAGTACTTC. Translated: CASSQQGGETQYF.

The V and J genes are TRBV5-5 and TRBJ2-1; no definite D call. In germline, CDR1 is SGHKS, CDR2 YYEKEE (reference sequence). V lost 1 base to trimming and J lost 8 bases, with 16 bases between them. This CDR3 is 15 amino acids long. The CDR3 spells CASSLMRYSLYEQFF. The CDR3 DNA follows: TGTGCCAGCAGCTTGATGAGGTATAGCTTGTATGAGCAGTTCTTC.

This CDR3 reads CSARDDSGYTF. In DNA, the CDR3 is TGCAGTGCTAGAGACGACAGTGGCTACACCTTC. J is TRBJ1-2 and V is TRBV20-1; D may be TRBD1 (5 bases). CDR3 length: 11 residues. The V gene's germline CDR1 is DFQATT and CDR2 SNEGSKA (reference sequence). Trimming pared 0 bases from V and 7 bases from J, leaving 6 bases between.

The chain combines TRBV10-2 with TRBJ2-7, with a weak D call TRBD1 (6 bases). The germline CDR1 and CDR2 sequences are WSHSY and SAAADI. V shed 8 bases and J shed 2 bases, with 16 bases lying between them. The CDR3 loop spans 14 amino acids. As DNA, the CDR3 is TGCGCCAGCCGAGGACAGAACCTAGCCTACGAGCAGTACTTC. Encoded protein: CASRGQNLAYEQYF.

The V gene is TRBV7-3, the J gene TRBJ2-7, with 12 bases identical to TRBD2. Germline V lookup: CDR1 SGHTA, CDR2 FQGTGA. V shed 1 base and J 1 base; nucleotides not matched to a gene: 14. The CDR3 runs 20 residues. CDR3 nucleotide sequence: TGTGCCAGCAGCTTAAAGGTGGGTAGACTAGCGGGAGTGGGGTCCTACGAGCAGTACTTC. This translates into CASSLKVGRLAGVGSYEQYF.

This clone is a singleton in its sample. The chain joins TRBV9 to TRBJ2-7; either TRBD1 or TRBD2 may supply D (5 bases each). V lost 4 bases, J lost 4 bases, and 15 bases lay in between. This CDR3 spans 14 amino acids. Looked up from germline, CDR1 is SGDLS and CDR2 is YYNGEE. The CDR3 region is CASSLEGFEYEQYF. The CDR3 nucleotides read TGTGCCAGCAGCTTAGAGGGGTTTGAATACGAGCAGTACTTC.

The chain employs TRBV10-2 and TRBJ1-5, with TRBD1 identical over 9 bases. Trimming at V came to 3 bases and at J to 8 bases, leaving 5 bases not matched to a gene. This CDR3 region has 14 residues. The V gene's germline CDR1 is WSHSY and CDR2 SAAADI. The CDR3 loop reads CASSDLGTGKPQHF. As DNA, the CDR3 is TGCGCCAGCAGTGACCTAGGGACAGGGAAGCCCCAGCATTTT.

Comments on this clone: The junction departs from germline at one end; a sequencing error may be responsible. This chain uses TRBV19 with TRBJ1-5, with 9 bases aligning to TRBD1. CDR1 is LNHDA, CDR2 SQIVND, per germline (reference sequence). The CDR3 extends over 15 amino acids. CDR3 in amino acids: CASKWRDRGNQPQHF. The DNA of the CDR3 is TGTGCGAGTAAGTGGCGGGACAGGGGCAATCAGCCCCAGCATTTT. Full variable domain (missing parts from reference TRBV19 and TRBJ1-5): DGGITQSPKYLFRKEGQNVTLSCEQNLNHDAMYWYRQDPGQGLRLIYYSQIVNDFQKGDIAEGYSVSREKKESFPLTVTSAQKNPTAFYLCASKWRDRGNQPQHFGDGTRLSIL.

CDR3 protein: CASSYRVHEQYF. Written as DNA, the CDR3 is TGTGCCAGCAGTTACAGGGTGCACGAGCAGTACTTC. The rearrangement joins TRBV28 to TRBJ2-7, with D possibly being TRBD1 (6 bases). Trimming cost V 4 bases and J 5 bases, with 9 bases left between them. The CDR3 runs to 12 residues. CDR1 and CDR2 (germline): MDHEN, SYDVKM.

This clone was observed once. The chain recombines TRBV28 with TRBJ2-6, with 9 bases lining up with TRBD1. V lost 2 bases, J lost 4 bases, and 9 bases stayed unmatched. The CDR3 is 18 amino acids. Germline loops: CDR1 MDHEN, CDR2 SYDVKM. CDR3 sequence: CASSLNGQGWVGANVLTF. CDR3 sequence (DNA): TGTGCCAGCAGTTTAAACGGACAGGGGTGGGTGGGGGCCAACGTCCTGACTTTC.

The V gene is TRBV2, the J gene TRBJ1-4; TRBD1 agrees at 7 bases. In germline, CDR1 is SNHLY, CDR2 FYNNEI. Trimming at V came to 4 bases and at J to 5 bases, leaving 10 bases not matched to a gene. This CDR3 has 16 residues. This CDR3 reads CASSGKGTDLNEKLFF. CDR3 in DNA: TGTGCCAGCAGTGGAAAAGGGACAGACCTGAATGAAAAACTGTTTTTT.